The TCR beta chain under discussion was sequenced for a study of blood T cell repertoires in COVID-19. Trimming cost V 1 base and J 3 bases, with 10 bases left between them. Germline lookup yields CDR1 LNHNV and CDR2 YYDKDF (reference sequence). The CDR3 spans 15 residues. Using immunoSEQ multiplex PCR, the repertoire was profiled, and TCRdb retains in-frame clones only, with some absent. The profile shows 200,000 or so clones, roughly 90% of them singletons. This sequence was found in a man in his 60s who had recovered from COVID-19. Sequencing was carried out using peripheral blood. The chain carries TRBV15 and TRBJ1-5; unclear D gene. The CDR3 sequence is CATSRAGGPNQPQHF. Written as DNA, the CDR3 is TGTGCCACCAGCAGAGCTGGCGGCCCCAATCAGCCCCAGCATTTT.